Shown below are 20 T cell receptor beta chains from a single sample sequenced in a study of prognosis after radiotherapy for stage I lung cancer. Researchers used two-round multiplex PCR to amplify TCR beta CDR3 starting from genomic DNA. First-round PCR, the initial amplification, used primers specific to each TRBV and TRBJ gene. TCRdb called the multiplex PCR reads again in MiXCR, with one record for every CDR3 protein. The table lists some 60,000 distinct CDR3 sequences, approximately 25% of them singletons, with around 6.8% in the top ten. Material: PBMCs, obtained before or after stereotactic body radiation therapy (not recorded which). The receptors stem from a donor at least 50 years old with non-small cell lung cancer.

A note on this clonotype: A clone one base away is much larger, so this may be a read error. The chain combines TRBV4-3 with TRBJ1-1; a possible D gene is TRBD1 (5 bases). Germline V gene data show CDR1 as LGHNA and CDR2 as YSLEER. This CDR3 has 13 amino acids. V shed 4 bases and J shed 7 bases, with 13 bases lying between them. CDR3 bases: TGCGCCAGCAGCCCTCAGTGGAGGGGTGAAGCTTTCTTT. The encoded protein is CASSPQWRGEAFF.

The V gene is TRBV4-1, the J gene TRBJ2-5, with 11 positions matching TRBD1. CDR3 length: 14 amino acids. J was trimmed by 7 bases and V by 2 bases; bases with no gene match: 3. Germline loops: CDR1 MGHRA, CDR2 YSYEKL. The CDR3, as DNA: TGCGCCAGCAGCCAAACCGGGACAGGGGGGACCCAGTACTTC. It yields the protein CASSQTGTGGTQYF.

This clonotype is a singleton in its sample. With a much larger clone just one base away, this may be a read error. The CDR3 is CASSPTGVIIQPQHF. The CDR3 coding sequence is TGTGCCAGCAGCCCGACAGGGGTTATTATTCAGCCCCAGCATTTT. The V call is TRBV7-2, the J call TRBJ1-5; 8 bases agree with TRBD1. The CDR3 runs 15 residues. V lost 5 bases to trimming and J lost 6 bases; unmatched junction nucleotides: 9. Germline V CDR1 and CDR2: SGHTA, FQGNSA.

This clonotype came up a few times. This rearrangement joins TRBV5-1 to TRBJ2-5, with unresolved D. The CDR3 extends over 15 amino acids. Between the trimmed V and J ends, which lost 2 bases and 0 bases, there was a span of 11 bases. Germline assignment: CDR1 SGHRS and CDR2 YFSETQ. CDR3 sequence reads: CASSFSPWHQETQYF. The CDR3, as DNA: TGCGCCAGCAGCTTCTCACCCTGGCACCAAGAGACCCAGTACTTC.

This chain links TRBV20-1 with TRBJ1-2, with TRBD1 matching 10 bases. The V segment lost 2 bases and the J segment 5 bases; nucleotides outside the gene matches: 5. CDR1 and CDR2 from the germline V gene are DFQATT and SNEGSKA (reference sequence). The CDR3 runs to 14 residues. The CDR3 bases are TGCAGTGCTAGACGGGACAGGGGTCGGTATGGCTACACCTTC. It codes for CSARRDRGRYGYTF.

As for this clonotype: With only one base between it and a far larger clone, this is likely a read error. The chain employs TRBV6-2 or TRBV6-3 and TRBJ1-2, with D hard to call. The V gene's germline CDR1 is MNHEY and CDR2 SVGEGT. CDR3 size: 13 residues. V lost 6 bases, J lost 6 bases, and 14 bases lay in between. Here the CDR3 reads CASSPEVIDGYTF. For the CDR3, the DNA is TGTGCCAGCAGCCCGGAGGTGATCGATGGCTACACCTTC.

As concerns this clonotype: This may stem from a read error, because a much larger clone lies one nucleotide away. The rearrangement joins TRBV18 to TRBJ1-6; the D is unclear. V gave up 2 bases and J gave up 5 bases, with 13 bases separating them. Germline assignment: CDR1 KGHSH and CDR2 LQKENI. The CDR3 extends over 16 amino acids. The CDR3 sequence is CASSPIPGKHNSPLHF. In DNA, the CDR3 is TGTGCCAGCTCACCAATCCCGGGAAAGCATAATTCACCCCTCCACTTT. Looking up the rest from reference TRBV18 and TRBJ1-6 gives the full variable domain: NAGVMQNPRHLVRRRGQEARLRCSPMKGHSHVYWYRQLPEEGLKFMVYLQKENIIDESGMPKERFSAEFPKEGPSILRIQQVVRGDSAAYFCASSPIPGKHNSPLHFGNGTRLTVT.

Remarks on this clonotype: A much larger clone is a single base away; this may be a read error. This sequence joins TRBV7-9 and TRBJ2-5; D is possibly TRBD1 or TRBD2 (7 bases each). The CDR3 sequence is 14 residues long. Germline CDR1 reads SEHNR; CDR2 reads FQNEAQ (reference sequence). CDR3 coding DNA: TGTGCCAGCAGCTTAGTTCCAGGGGGGGAGACCCTGTACTTC. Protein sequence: CASSLVPGGETLYF.

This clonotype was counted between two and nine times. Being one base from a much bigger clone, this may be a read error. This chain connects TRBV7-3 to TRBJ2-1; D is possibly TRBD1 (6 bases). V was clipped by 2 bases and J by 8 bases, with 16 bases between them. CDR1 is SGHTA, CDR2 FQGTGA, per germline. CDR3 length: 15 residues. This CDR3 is CASSLEPGVLDEQFF. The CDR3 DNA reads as TGTGCCAGCAGCTTAGAGCCAGGGGTCCTAGATGAGCAGTTCTTC.

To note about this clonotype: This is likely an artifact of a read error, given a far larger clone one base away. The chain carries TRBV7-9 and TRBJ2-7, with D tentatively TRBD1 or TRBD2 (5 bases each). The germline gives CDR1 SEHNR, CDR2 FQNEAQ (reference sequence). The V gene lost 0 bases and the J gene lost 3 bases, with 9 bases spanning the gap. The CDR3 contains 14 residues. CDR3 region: CASSLAWDGYEQYF. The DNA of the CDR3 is TGTGCCAGCAGCTTAGCCTGGGACGGCTACGAGCAGTACTTC.

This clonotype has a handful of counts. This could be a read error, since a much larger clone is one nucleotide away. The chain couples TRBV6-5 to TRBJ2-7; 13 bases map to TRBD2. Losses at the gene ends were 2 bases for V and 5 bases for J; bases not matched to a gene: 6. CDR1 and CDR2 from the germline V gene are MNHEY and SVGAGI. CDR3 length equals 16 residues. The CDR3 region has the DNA TGTGCCAGCAGTTACCTACGGACTAGCGGGGGCGACGAGCAGTACTTC. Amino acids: CASSYLRTSGGDEQYF.

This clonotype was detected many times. CDR3 region: CASSLGQGGNEQFF. DNA of the CDR3: TGCGCCAGCAGCTTGGGACAGGGTGGCAATGAGCAGTTCTTC. This sequence joins TRBV5-1 and TRBJ2-1; 7 nucleotides agree with TRBD1. The CDR3 has 14 residues. The junction had 3 bases not matched to a gene; V was cut back by 0 bases and J by 6 bases. CDR1 is SGHRS, CDR2 YFSETQ, per germline.

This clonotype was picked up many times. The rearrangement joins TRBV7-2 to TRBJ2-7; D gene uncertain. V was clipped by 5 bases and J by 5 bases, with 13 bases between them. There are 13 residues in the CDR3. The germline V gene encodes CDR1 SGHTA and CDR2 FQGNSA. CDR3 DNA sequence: TGTGCCAGCAGCCTCCCATCGGTCAACGAGCAGTACTTC. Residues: CASSLPSVNEQYF.

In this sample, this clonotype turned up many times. This CDR3 is CASSLVPDGNYGYTF. The CDR3 nucleotides read TGTGCCAGCAGCTTAGTTCCCGACGGCAACTATGGCTACACCTTC. V gene TRBV7-2 combines with J gene TRBJ1-2, with D unclear. The ends were cut back, 1 base at V and 2 bases at J, with 11 bases in the middle. CDR3 length: 15 residues. In germline, CDR1 is SGHTA, CDR2 FQGNSA.

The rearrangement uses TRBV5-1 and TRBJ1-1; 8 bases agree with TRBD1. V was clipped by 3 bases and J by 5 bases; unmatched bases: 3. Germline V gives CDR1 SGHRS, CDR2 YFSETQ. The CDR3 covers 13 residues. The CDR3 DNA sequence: TGCGCCAGCAGCTCCACAGGGGGTACTGAAGCTTTCTTT. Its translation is CASSSTGGTEAFF. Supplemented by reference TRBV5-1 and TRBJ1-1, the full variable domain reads KAGVTQTPRYLIKTRGQQVTLSCSPISGHRSVSWYQQTPGQGLQFLFEYFSETQRNKGNFPGRFSGRQFSNSRSEMNVSTLELGDSALYLCASSSTGGTEAFFGQGTRLTVV.

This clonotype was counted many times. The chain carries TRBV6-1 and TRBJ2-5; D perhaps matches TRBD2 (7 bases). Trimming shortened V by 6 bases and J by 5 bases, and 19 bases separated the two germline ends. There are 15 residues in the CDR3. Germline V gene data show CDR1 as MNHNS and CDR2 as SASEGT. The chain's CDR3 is CASSQSSGGGETQYF. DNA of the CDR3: TGTGCCAGCAGCCAATCCTCGGGGGGCGGGGAGACCCAGTACTTC.

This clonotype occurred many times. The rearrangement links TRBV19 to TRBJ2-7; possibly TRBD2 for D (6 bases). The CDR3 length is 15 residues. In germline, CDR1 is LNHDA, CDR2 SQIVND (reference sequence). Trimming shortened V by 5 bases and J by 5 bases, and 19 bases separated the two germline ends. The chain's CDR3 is CASSPRGRDTNEQYF. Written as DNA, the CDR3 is TGTGCCAGTAGTCCGCGGGGTCGAGATACCAACGAGCAGTACTTC.

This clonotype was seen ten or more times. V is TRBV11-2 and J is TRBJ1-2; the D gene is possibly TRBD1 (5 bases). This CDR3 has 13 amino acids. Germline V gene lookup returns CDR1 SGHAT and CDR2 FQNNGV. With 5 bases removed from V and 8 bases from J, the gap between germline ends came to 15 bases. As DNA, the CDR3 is TGTGCCAGCAGCCTCATAGTGGGGGAAGGCTACACCTTC. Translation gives CASSLIVGEGYTF.

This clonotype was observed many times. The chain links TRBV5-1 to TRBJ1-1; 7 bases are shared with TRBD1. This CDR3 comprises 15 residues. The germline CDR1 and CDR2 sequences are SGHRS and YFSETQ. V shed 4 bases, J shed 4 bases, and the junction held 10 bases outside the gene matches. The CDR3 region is CASSPPQGRGTEAFF. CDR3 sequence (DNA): TGCGCCAGCAGCCCTCCACAGGGGCGCGGCACTGAAGCTTTCTTT.

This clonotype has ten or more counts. CDR3 in amino acids: CASRGQGNSNQPQHF. The CDR3 bases are TGTGCCAGCAGAGGACAGGGGAATAGCAATCAGCCCCAGCATTTT. The chain recombines TRBV6-1 with TRBJ1-5, with 9 bases matching TRBD1. CDR3 length: 15 residues. CDR1 MNHNS and CDR2 SASEGT come from the germline V gene. V dropped 6 bases and J dropped 0; count of bases not matched to a gene: 3.